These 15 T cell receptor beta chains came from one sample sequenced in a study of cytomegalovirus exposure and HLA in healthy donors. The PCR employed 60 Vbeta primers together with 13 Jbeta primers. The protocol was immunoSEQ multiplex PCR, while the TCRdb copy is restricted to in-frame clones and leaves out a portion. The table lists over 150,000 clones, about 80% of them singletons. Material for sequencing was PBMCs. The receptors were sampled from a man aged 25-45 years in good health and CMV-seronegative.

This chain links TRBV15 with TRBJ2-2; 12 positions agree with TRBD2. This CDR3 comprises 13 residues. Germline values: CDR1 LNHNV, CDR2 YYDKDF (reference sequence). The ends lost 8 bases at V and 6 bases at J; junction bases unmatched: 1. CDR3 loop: CATSSGGAGELFF. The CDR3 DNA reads TGTGCCACCTCTAGCGGGGGGGCCGGGGAGCTGTTTTTT.

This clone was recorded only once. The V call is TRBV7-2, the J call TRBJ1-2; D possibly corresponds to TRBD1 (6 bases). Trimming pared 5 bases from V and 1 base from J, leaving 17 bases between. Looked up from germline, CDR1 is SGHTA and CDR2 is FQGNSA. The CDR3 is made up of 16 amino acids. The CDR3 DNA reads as TGTGCCAGCAGCCAATTGGGGGGGGCCTATAACTATGGCTACACCTTC. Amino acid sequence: CASSQLGGAYNYGYTF.

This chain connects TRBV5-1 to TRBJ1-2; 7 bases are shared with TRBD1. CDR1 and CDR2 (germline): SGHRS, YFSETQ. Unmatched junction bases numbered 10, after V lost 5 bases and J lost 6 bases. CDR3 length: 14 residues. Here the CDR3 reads CASRQIDRDNGYTF. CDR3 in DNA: TGCGCCAGCAGACAAATCGACAGGGACAATGGCTACACCTTC.

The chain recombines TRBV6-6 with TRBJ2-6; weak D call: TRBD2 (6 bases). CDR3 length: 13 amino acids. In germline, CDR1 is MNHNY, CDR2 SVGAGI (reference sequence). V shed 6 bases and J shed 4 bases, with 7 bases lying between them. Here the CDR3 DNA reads TGTGCCAGCAGCCGGGGGGGGGCCAACGTCCTGACTTTC. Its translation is CASSRGGANVLTF.

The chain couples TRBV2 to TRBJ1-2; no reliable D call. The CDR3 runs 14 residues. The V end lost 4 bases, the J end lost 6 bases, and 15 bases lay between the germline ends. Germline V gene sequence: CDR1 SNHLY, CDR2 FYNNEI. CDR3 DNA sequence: TGTGCCAGCAGTGGTCGCGGCCGCTACGATGGCTACACCTTC. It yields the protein CASSGRGRYDGYTF.

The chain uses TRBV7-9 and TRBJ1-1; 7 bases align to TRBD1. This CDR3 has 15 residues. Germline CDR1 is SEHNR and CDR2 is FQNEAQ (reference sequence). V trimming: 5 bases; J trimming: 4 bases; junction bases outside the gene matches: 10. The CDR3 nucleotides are TGTGCCAGCAGCCTGCAGGGGGGCGAAGGCACTGAAGCTTTCTTT. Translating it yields CASSLQGGEGTEAFF.

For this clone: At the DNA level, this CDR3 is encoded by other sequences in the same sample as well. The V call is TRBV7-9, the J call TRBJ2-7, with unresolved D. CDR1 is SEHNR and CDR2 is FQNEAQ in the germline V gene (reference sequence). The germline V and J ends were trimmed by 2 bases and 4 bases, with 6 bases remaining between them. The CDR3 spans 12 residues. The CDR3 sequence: CASSLSSYEQYF. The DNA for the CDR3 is TGTGCCAGCAGCTTATCTTCGTACGAGCAGTACTTC. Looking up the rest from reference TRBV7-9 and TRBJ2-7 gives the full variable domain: DTGVSQNPRHKITKRGQNVTFRCDPISEHNRLYWYRQTLGQGPEFLTYFQNEAQLEKSRLLSDRFSAERPKGSFSTLEIQRTEQGDSAMYLCASSLSSYEQYFGPGTRLTVT.

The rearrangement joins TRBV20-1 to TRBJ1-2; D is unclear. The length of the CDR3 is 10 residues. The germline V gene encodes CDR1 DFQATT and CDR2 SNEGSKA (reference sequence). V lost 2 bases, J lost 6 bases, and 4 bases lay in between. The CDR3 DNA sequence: TGCAGTGCTAGAACGGATGGCTACACCTTC. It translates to CSARTDGYTF.

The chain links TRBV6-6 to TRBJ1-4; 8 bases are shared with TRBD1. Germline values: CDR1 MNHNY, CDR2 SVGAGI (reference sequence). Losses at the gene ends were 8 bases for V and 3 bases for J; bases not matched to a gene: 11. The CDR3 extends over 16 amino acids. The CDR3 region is CASQGGRQGPNEKLFF. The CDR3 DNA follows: TGTGCCAGCCAAGGGGGGAGACAGGGGCCTAATGAAAAACTGTTTTTT.

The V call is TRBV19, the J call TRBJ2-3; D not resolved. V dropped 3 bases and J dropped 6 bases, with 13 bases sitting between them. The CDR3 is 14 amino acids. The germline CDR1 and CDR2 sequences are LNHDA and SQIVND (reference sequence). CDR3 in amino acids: CASSILSGDDTQYF. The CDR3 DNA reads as TGTGCCAGTAGTATTCTGTCGGGTGATGATACGCAGTATTTT.

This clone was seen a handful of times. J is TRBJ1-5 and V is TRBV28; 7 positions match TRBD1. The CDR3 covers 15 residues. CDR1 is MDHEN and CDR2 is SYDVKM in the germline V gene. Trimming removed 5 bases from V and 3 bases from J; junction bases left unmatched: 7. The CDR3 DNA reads TGTGCCAGCAGTCCTACGACAGGGCCCAATCAGCCCCAGCATTTT. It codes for CASSPTTGPNQPQHF.

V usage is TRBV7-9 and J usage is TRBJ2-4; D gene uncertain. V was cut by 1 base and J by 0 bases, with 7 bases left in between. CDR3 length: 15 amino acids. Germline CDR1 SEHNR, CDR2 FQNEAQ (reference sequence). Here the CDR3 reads CASSLGSGAKNIQYF. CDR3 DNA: TGTGCCAGCAGCTTAGGGTCGGGAGCCAAAAACATTCAGTACTTC.

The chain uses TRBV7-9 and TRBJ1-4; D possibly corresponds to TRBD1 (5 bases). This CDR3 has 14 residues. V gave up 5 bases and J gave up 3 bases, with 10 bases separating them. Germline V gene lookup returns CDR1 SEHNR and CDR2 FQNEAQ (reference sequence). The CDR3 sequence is CASSRQRANEKLFF. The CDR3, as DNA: TGTGCCAGCAGCCGACAGCGTGCTAATGAAAAACTGTTTTTT.

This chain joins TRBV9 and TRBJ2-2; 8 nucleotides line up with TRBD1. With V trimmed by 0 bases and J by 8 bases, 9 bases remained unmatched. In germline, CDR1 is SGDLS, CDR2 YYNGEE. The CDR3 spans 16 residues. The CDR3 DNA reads TGTGCCAGCAGCGTAGTTCAGGGGGCGTCAGCGGGGGAGCTGTTTTTT. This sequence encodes CASSVVQGASAGELFF.

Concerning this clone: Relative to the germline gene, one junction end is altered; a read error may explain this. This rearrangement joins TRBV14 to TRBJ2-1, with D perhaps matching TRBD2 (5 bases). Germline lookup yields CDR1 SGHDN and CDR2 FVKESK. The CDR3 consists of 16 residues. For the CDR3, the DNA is TGTGCCAGCAGGCAAGGAGGAGAGGCCGGGAACAATGAGCAGTTCTTC. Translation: CASRQGGEAGNNEQFF. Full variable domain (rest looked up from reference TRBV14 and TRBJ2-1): EAGVTQFPSHSVIEKGQTVTLRCDPISGHDNLYWYRRVMGKEIKFLLHFVKESKQDESGMPNNRFLAERTGGTYSTLKVQPAELEDSGVYFCASRQGGEAGNNEQFFGPGTRLTVL.